This TCR beta chain was profiled in a study of control samples from healthy donors and cancer patients. Germline CDR1 is MNHNS and CDR2 is SASEGT. This CDR3 comprises 16 residues. V was trimmed by 4 bases and J by 1 base, leaving 16 bases between them. Here immunoSEQ multiplex PCR was the method, and the copy in TCRdb shows in-frame clones only, minus some. Of roughly 100,000 clones in the sample, approximately 92% were seen once. The sequence was collected from a human donor in good health. The donor label of this sample is uncertain. The gene calls are TRBV6-1 and TRBJ1-2; maybe TRBD1 (5 bases). Sequencing used blood. The CDR3 bases are TGTGCCAGCAGTGGGATGGGGACCGAAGTTAACTATGGCTACACCTTC. Its translation: CASSGMGTEVNYGYTF.